The entry that follows covers one T cell receptor beta chain sequence. These data originate in a study of blood T cell repertoires in COVID-19. Study as a whole: The United States, Italy and Spain were the sources of the acute and convalescent COVID-19 samples. Nucleic acid was either cDNA or gDNA, and it came from T cells, B-cell-depleted T cells, or PBMCs.

CDR3 size: 14 residues. V gave up 7 bases and J gave up 2 bases, with 12 bases separating them. The V gene's germline CDR1 is MNHEY and CDR2 SVGAGI. Seattle's cohort entered during active infection and was followed longitudinally. In the original processing: Amplification with reference gene primers provided the estimates of nucleated cell counts. This table comes from immunoSEQ multiplex PCR, and its TCRdb copy is limited to in-frame clones, with some not included. The DNA was the basis for D and trimming; V, J and clone size are from that table. The sample has roughly 230,000 clones, approximately 91% seen once.

This receptor was identified in a man under 40 with COVID-19, enrolled during active disease. The gene calls are TRBV6-5 and TRBJ1-5; D is possibly TRBD1 (5 bases). Sequencing was performed on peripheral blood. In nucleotides, the CDR3 is TGTGCCAGCAAGGACACCCAAGGCAATCAGCCCCAGCATTTT. As protein: CASKDTQGNQPQHF.